One sample yielded the 10 T cell receptor beta chains listed below, sequenced in a study of neurological immune-mediated disorders (dated by TCRdb to about 2019). Library generation was performed with 5' RACE. TCRdb records Illumina HiSeq 2500 as the sequencer. TCRdb passed the public sequencing reads through fastp at Q25 and MiXCR, retaining productive beta sequences. Entries that share a CDR3 protein sequence are merged under the most common genes and DNA. This sample holds under 35,000 distinct CDR3 sequences; around 25% were observed only once. The ten largest make up roughly 29% of the sample. The material sequenced was CD4+ T cells from blood. The receptor set was obtained from a man aged 50-60 years with HTLV-1-associated myelopathy (HAM/TSP).

V gene TRBV5-4 combines with J gene TRBJ2-3; D is perhaps TRBD2 (6 bases). V was pared by 5 bases and J by 5 bases, with 12 bases between. Germline CDR1 SGHNT, CDR2 YYREEE (reference sequence). The CDR3 covers 13 residues. This CDR3 is CASRGGNGDTQYF. The CDR3 DNA reads TGTGCCAGCAGGGGCGGGAATGGAGATACGCAGTATTTT.

This clonotype was counted between two and nine times. This chain links TRBV24-1 with TRBJ1-2, with 7 bases identical to TRBD1. The ends lost 4 bases at V and 2 bases at J; junction bases unmatched: 3. The CDR3 runs 14 residues. Germline V lookup: CDR1 KGHDR, CDR2 SFDVKD. The CDR3 sequence: CATSELGQNYGYTF. The CDR3 DNA sequence: TGTGCCACCAGTGAGCTGGGACAGAACTATGGCTACACCTTC.

The chain has TRBV5-1 and TRBJ2-7; 14 bases are a match to TRBD2. Germline V CDR1 and CDR2: SGHRS, YFSETQ. V lost 4 bases and J lost 7; bases outside the gene matches: 4. The CDR3 runs 14 residues. The DNA of the CDR3 is TGCGCCAGCAGCCCCGGGACTAGCGGGGGAGAGCAGTACTTC. Translation: CASSPGTSGGEQYF.

Turning to this clonotype: The junction differs from germline at one of its ends, possibly a read error. The chain couples TRBV2 to TRBJ2-2, with 7 positions matching TRBD1. Germline-derived CDR1 and CDR2 are SNHLY and FYNNEI. The CDR3 loop spans 16 amino acids. CDR3 region: CASTGPGQINTGELLF. In DNA form, the CDR3 reads TGTGCCAGCACGGGGCCGGGACAGATAAACACTGGGGAGCTGCTTTTT.

The table lists this clonotype with many counts. This chain links TRBV5-1 with TRBJ2-1, with D unclear. This CDR3 spans 11 amino acids. Germline assignment: CDR1 SGHRS and CDR2 YFSETQ. V was trimmed by 5 bases and J by 8 bases, leaving 8 bases between them. CDR3 nucleotide sequence: TGCGCCAGCAGTTTAGCCCATGAGCAGTTCTTC. This codes for CASSLAHEQFF.

The chain recombines TRBV20-1 with TRBJ1-2; 7 bases fit TRBD1. The junction had 11 bases not matched to a gene; V was cut back by 3 bases and J by 1 base. This CDR3 region has 16 residues. Germline lookup yields CDR1 DFQATT and CDR2 SNEGSKA (reference sequence). The CDR3 coding sequence is TGCAGTGCTAGGGGGACCCGGGACAGCCTTAACTATGGCTACACCTTC. Its translation is CSARGTRDSLNYGYTF.

The V call is TRBV2, the J call TRBJ2-3, with a weak D call TRBD1 (6 bases). The V and J ends lost 6 bases and 4 bases respectively, with 17 bases between them. CDR3 length: 15 residues. In germline, CDR1 is SNHLY, CDR2 FYNNEI. In DNA, the CDR3 is TGTGCCAGCAGGCCCGGGACACAAAAGGCAGATACGCAGTATTTT. Its protein is CASRPGTQKADTQYF.

Ten or more counts support this clonotype. The chain recombines TRBV20-1 with TRBJ2-7; maybe TRBD1 (5 bases). The CDR3 consists of 10 residues. Trimming pared 6 bases from V and 4 bases from J, leaving 7 bases between. Germline loops: CDR1 DFQATT, CDR2 SNEGSKA (reference sequence). In DNA form, the CDR3 reads TGCAGTGCAGGACATTACGAGCAGTACTTC. It codes for CSAGHYEQYF.

Ten or more counts support this clonotype. The V and J genes are TRBV20-1 and TRBJ1-1; 8 bases match TRBD1. Per the germline V gene, CDR1 is DFQATT and CDR2 is SNEGSKA (reference sequence). This CDR3 contains 14 residues. Unmatched junction bases numbered 9, after V lost 5 bases and J lost 4 bases. CDR3 nucleotides: TGCAGTGCTTCCTCAGGGGGCGGGCGCACTGAAGCTTTCTTT. Translated, it gives CSASSGGGRTEAFF.

This clonotype was seen ten or more times. The J gene is TRBJ2-1, the V gene TRBV5-1; TRBD2 matches 7 bases. Per germline, CDR1 SGHRS and CDR2 YFSETQ. V shed 0 bases, J shed 0 bases, and the junction held 3 bases outside the gene matches. The CDR3 has 16 residues. CDR3 region: CASSLVGTISYNEQFF. CDR3 sequence (DNA): TGCGCCAGCAGCTTGGTAGGGACTATCTCCTACAATGAGCAGTTCTTC.